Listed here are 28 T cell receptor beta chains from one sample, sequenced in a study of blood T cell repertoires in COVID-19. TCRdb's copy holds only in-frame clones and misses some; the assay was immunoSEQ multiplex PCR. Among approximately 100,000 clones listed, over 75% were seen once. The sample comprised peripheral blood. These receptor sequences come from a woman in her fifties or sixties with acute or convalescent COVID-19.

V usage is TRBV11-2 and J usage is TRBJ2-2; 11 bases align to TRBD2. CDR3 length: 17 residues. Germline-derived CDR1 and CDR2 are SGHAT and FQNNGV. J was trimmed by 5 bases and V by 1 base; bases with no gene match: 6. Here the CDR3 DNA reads TGTGCCAGCAGCTTAGGTCTAGCGGGAGGTCATACCGGGGAGCTGTTTTTT. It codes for CASSLGLAGGHTGELFF.

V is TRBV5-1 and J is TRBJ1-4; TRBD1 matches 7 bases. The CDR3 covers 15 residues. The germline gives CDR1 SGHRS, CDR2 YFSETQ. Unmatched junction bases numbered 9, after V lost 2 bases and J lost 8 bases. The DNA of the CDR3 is TGCGCCAGCAGCTTTAGCGGTGACAGGGCCGAAAAACTGTTTTTT. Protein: CASSFSGDRAEKLFF.

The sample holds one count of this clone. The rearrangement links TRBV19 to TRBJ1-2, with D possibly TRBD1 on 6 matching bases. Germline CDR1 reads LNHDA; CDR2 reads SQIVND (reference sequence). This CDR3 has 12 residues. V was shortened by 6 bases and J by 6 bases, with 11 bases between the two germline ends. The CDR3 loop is CASSRTANGYTF. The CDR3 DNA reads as TGTGCCAGTAGCAGGACAGCAAATGGCTACACCTTC.

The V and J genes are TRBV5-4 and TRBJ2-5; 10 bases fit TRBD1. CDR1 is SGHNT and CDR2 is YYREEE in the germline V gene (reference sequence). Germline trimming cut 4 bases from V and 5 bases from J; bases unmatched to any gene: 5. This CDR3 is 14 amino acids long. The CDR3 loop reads CASSPRTGGETQYF. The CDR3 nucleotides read TGTGCCAGCAGCCCCAGGACAGGGGGTGAGACCCAGTACTTC. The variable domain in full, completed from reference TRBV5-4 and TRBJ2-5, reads ETGVTQSPTHLIKTRGQQVTLRCSSQSGHNTVSWYQQALGQGPQFIFQYYREEENGRGNFPPRFSGLQFPNYSSELNVNALELDDSALYLCASSPRTGGETQYFGPGTRLLVL.

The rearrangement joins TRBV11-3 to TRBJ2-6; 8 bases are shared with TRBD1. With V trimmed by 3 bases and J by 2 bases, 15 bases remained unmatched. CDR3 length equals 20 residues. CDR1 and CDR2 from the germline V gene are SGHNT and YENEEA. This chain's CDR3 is CASSFWGAGGLVAGANVLTF. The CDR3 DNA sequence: TGTGCCAGCAGCTTCTGGGGGGCAGGGGGCTTAGTGGCTGGGGCCAACGTCCTGACTTTC. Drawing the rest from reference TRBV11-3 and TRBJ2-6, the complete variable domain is EAGVVQSPRYKIIEKKQPVAFWCNPISGHNTLYWYLQNLGQGPELLIRYENEEAVDDSQLPKDRFSAERLKGVDSTLKIQPAELGDSAVYLCASSFWGAGGLVAGANVLTFGAGSRLTVL.

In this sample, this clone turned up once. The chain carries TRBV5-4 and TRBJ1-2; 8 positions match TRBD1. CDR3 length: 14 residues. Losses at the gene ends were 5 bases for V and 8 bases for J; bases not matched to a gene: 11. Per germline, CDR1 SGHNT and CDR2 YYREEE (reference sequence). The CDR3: CASSPDRVSRGYTF. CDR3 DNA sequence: TGTGCCAGCAGTCCGGACAGGGTGTCTCGCGGCTACACCTTC.

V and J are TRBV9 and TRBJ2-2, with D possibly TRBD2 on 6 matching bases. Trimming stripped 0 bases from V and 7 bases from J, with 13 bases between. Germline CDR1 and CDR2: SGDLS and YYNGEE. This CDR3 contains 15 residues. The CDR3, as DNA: TGTGCCAGCAGCGTAGATCACGGGAGAGGCGGGGAGCTGTTTTTT. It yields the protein CASSVDHGRGGELFF.

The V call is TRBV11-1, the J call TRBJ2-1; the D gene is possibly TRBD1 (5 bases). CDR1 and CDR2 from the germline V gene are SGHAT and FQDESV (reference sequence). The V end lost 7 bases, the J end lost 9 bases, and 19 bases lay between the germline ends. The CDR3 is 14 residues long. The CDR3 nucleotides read TGTGCCAGCAAGTTGGCAGGGTCACCGGGTGAGCAGTTCTTC. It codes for CASKLAGSPGEQFF.

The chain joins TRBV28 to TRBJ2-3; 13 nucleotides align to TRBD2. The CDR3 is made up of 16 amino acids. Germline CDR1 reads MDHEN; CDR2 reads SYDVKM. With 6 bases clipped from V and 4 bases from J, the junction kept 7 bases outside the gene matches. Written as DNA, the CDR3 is TGTGCCAGCAGGGGTACTAGCGGGAGGGGAGCAGATACGCAGTATTTT. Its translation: CASRGTSGRGADTQYF.

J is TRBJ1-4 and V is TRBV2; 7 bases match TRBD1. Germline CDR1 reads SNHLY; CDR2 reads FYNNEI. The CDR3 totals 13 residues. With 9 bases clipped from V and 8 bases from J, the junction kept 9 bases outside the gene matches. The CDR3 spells CARGQPRNEKLFF. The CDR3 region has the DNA TGTGCCAGGGGACAGCCGAGAAACGAAAAACTGTTTTTT.

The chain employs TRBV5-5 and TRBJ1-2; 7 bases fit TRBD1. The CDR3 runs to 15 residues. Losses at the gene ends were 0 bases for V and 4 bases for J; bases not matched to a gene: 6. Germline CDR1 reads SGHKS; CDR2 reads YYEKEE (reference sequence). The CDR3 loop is CASSLAPSGGYGYTF. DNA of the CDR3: TGTGCCAGCAGCTTGGCTCCATCAGGGGGCTATGGCTACACCTTC.

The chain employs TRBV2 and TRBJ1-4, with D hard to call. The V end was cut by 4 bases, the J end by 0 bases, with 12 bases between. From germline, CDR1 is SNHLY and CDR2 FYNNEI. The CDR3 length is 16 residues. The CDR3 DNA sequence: TGTGCCAGCAGTGTTACAATGGTGGCAACTAATGAAAAACTGTTTTTT. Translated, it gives CASSVTMVATNEKLFF.

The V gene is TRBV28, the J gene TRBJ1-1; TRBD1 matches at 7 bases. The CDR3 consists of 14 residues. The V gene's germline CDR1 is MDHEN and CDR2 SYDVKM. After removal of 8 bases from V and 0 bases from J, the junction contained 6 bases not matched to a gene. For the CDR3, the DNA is TGTGCCAGCCATCGAGGGGGCTTGAACACTGAAGCTTTCTTT. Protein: CASHRGGLNTEAFF.

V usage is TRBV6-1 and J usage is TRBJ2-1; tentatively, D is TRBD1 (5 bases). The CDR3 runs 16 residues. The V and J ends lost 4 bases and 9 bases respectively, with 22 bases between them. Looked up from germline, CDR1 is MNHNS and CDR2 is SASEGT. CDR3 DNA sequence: TGTGCCAGCAGTGTTCTAGGTCGGGCCAGGGCGGTTGAGCAGTTCTTC. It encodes CASSVLGRARAVEQFF.

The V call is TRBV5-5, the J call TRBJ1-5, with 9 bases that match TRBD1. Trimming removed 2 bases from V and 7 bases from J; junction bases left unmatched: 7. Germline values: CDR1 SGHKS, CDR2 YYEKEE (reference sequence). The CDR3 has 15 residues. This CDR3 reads CASSFGGTGYQPQHF. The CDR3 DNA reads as TGTGCCAGCAGCTTTGGCGGGACAGGGTACCAGCCCCAGCATTTT.

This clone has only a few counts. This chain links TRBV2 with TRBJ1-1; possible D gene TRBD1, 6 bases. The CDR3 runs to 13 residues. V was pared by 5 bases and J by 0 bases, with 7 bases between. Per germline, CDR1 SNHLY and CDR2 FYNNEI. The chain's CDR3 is CASSRDMNTEAFF. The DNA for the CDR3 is TGTGCCAGCAGTAGGGACATGAACACTGAAGCTTTCTTT.

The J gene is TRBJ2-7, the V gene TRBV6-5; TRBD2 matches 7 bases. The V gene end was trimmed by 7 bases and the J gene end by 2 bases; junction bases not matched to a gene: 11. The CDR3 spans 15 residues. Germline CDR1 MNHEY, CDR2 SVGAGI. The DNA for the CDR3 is TGTGCCAGCAAATTGAGTAGGGACTACCCCTACGAGCAGTACGTC. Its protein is CASKLSRDYPYEQYV.

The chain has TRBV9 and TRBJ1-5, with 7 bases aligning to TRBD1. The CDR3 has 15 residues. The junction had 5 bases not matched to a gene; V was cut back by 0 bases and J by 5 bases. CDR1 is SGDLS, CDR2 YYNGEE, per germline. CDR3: CASSVEGGLYQPQHF. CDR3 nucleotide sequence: TGTGCCAGCAGCGTAGAAGGGGGCTTATATCAGCCCCAGCATTTT.

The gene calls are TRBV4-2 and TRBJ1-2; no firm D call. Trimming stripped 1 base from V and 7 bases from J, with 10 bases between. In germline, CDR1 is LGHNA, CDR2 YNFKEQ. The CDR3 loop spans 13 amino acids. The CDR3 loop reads CASSQGGRGGYTF. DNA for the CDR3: TGTGCCAGCAGCCAAGGAGGAAGAGGTGGCTACACCTTC.

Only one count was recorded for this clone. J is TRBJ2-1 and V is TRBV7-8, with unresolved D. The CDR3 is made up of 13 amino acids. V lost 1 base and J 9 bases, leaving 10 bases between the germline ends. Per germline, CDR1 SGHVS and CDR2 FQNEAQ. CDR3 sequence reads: CASSLGARSEQFF. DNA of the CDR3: TGTGCCAGCAGCTTAGGAGCTAGAAGTGAGCAGTTCTTC.

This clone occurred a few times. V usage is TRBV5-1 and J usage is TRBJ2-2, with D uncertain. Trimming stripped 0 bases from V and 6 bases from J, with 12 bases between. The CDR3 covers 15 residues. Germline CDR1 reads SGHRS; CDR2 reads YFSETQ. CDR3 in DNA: TGCGCCAGCAGCTTGGTAGCCGGTGGTGCCGGGGAGCTGTTTTTT. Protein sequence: CASSLVAGGAGELFF.

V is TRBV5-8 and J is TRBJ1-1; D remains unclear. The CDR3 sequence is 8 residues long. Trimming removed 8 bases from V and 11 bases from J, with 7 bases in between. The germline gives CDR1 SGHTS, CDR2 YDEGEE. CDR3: CASFEAFF. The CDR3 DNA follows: TGTGCCAGTTTCGAGGCTTTCTTT.

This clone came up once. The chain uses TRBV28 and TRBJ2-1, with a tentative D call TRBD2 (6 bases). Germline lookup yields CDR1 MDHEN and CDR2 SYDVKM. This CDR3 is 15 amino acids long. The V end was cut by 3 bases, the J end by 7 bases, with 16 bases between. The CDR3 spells CASSLSGGLRNEQFF. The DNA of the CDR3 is TGTGCCAGCAGTTTGTCCGGGGGTTTAAGGAATGAGCAGTTCTTC.

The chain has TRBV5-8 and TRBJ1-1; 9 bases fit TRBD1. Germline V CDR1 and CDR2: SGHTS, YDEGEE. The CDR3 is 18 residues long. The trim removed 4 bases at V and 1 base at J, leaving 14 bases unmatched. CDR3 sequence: CASSPKGATGGWNTEAFF. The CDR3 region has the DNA TGTGCCAGCAGCCCAAAGGGGGCGACAGGGGGTTGGAACACTGAAGCTTTCTTT.

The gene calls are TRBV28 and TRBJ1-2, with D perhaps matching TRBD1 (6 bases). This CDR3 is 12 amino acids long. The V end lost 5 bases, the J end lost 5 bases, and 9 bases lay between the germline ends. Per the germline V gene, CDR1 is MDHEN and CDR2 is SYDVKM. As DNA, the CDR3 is TGTGCCAGCAGTCGGACAGATTATGGCTACACCTTC. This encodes CASSRTDYGYTF.

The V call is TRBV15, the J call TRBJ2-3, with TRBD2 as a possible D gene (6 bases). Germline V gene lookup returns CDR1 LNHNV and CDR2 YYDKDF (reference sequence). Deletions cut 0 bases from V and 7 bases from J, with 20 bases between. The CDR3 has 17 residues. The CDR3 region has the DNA TGTGCCACCAGCAGAGATCTGGGGGACTCTCATTCAAATACGCAGTATTTT. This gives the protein CATSRDLGDSHSNTQYF.

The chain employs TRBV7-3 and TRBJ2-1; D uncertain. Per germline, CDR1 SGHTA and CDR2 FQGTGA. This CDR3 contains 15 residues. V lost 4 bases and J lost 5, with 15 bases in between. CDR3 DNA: TGTGCCAGCAGCTCCCAACTTATGAGCCACAATGAGCAGTTCTTC. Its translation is CASSSQLMSHNEQFF.

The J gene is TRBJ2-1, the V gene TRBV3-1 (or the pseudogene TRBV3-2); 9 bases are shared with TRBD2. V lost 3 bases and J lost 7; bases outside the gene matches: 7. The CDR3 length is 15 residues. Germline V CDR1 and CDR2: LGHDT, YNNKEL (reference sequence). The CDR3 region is CASSHLAGRRNEQFF. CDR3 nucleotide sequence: TGTGCCAGCAGCCATCTAGCGGGAAGAAGGAATGAGCAGTTCTTC.